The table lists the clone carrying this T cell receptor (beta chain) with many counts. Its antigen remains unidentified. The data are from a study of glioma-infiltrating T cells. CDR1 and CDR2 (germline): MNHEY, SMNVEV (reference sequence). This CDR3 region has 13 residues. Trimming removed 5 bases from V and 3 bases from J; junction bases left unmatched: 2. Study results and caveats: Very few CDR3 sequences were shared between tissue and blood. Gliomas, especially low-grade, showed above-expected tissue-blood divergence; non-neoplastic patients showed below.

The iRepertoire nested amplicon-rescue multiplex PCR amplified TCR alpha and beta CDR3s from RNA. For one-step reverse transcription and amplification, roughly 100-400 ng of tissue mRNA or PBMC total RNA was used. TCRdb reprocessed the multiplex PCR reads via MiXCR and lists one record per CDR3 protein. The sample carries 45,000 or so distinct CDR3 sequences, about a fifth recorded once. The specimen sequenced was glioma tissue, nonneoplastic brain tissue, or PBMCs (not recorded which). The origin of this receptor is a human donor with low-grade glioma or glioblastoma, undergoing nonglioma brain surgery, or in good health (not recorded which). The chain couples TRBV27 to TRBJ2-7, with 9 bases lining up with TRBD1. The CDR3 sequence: CASSKGQGYEQYF. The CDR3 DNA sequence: TGTGCCAGCAGTAAGGGACAGGGCTACGAGCAGTACTTC.